The 9 T cell receptor beta chains below all came from one sample that was sequenced in a study of OX40 agonist ivuxolimab in advanced cancers. TCRdb's copy holds only in-frame clones and misses some; the assay was immunoSEQ multiplex PCR. The profile shows approximately 89,000 clones, roughly 90% of them singletons. Specimen: CD4+ or CD8+ T cells sorted from blood, collected in a trial of the OX40 agonist ivuxolimab. The receptor source for this set is an adult with an advanced solid tumor such as melanoma, head and neck, liver or kidney cancer.

V usage is TRBV7-2 and J usage is TRBJ2-1; 7 bases agree with TRBD2. Germline V CDR1 and CDR2: SGHTA, FQGNSA. The CDR3 extends over 15 amino acids. V lost 1 base to trimming and J lost 1 base; unmatched junction nucleotides: 1. CDR3 nucleotides: TGTGCCAGCAGCTTAGGGGAGGGTTCCTACAATGAGCAGTTCTTC. Protein sequence: CASSLGEGSYNEQFF.

The chain uses TRBV30 and TRBJ1-3; a possible D gene is TRBD1 (5 bases). The CDR3 loop spans 17 amino acids. Germline V gene sequence: CDR1 GTSNPN, CDR2 SVGIG (reference sequence). Deletions cut 6 bases from V and 0 bases from J, with 21 bases between. CDR3 DNA: TGTGCCTGCCCTATGGGGGGGGGACTTCCCTCTGGAAACACCATATATTTT. Protein sequence: CACPMGGGLPSGNTIYF. Together with reference TRBV30 and TRBJ1-3, the CDR3 gives the full variable domain: SQTIHQWPATLVQPVGSPLSLECTVEGTSNPNLYWYRQAAGRGLQLLFYSVGIGQISSEVPQNLSASRPQDRQFILSSKKLLLSDSGFYLCACPMGGGLPSGNTIYFGEGSWLTVV.

This chain connects TRBV29-1 to TRBJ2-7, with 9 bases lining up with TRBD1. The CDR3 spans 12 residues. Germline loops: CDR1 SQVTM, CDR2 ANQGSEA. Trimming cost V 7 bases and J 3 bases; bases outside gene matches: 4. CDR3 nucleotides: TGCAGCGGGGGACAGGGAATCTACGAGCAGTACTTC. Its translation: CSGGQGIYEQYF.

This sequence joins TRBV6-5 and TRBJ2-5, with a tentative D call TRBD2 (5 bases). This CDR3 spans 15 amino acids. Trimming cost V 6 bases and J 4 bases, with 18 bases left between them. Germline CDR1 is MNHEY and CDR2 is SVGAGI. In DNA form, the CDR3 reads TGTGCCAGCAGCATAAGTGGGTGGACTCCAGAGACCCAGTACTTC. It translates to CASSISGWTPETQYF.

The V call is TRBV11-3, the J call TRBJ2-2, with TRBD1 identical over 9 bases. The CDR3 extends over 20 amino acids. V trimming: 5 bases; J trimming: 4 bases; junction bases outside the gene matches: 20. Germline V gives CDR1 SGHNT, CDR2 YENEEA. The CDR3 DNA sequence: TGTGCCAGCAGCCACCCACCGGGACAGGGTATCCCCAAGGGCACCGGGGAGCTGTTTTTT. The encoded protein is CASSHPPGQGIPKGTGELFF.

This chain joins TRBV7-8 and TRBJ1-3; D remains ambiguous. The CDR3 covers 13 residues. Germline CDR1 reads SGHVS; CDR2 reads FQNEAQ. Trimming left V 5 bases short and J 3 bases short, with 8 bases between. CDR3: CASSPSDGNTIYF. The CDR3 nucleotides are TGTGCCAGCAGCCCCTCCGATGGAAACACCATATATTTT.

As for this clone: Other DNA variants within this sample encode the same CDR3. The J gene is TRBJ2-3, the V gene TRBV6-1; D is possibly TRBD1 (6 bases). Germline CDR1 MNHNS, CDR2 SASEGT. V lost 0 bases and J 6 bases, leaving 10 bases between the germline ends. This CDR3 spans 14 amino acids. CDR3 sequence: CASSEALRGDTQYF. The CDR3 DNA follows: TGTGCCAGCAGTGAAGCGCTCAGGGGCGATACGCAGTATTTT.

This sequence joins TRBV25-1 and TRBJ2-7; 9 nucleotides match TRBD1. Germline CDR1 MGHDK, CDR2 SYGVNS. Trimming took 4 bases from V and 3 from J; bases not matched to a gene: 4. The CDR3 consists of 14 residues. In DNA form, the CDR3 reads TGTGCCAGCAGTGGAGACAGGGGGGACTACGAGCAGTACTTC. Protein product: CASSGDRGDYEQYF.

This chain links TRBV9 with TRBJ1-1, with D maybe TRBD1 (6 bases). Germline-derived CDR1 and CDR2 are SGDLS and YYNGEE. V dropped 4 bases and J dropped 8 bases, with 18 bases sitting between them. The CDR3 has 14 amino acids. CDR3 coding DNA: TGTGCCAGCAGCTCAGGACAGCCTATTTCCGAAGCTTTCTTT. It yields the protein CASSSGQPISEAFF.